Below, one T cell receptor (beta chain) is given with its context. Its antigen specificity is not known. Base qualities are not recorded, but no much larger clone differs from it by a single base. CDR1 is given as LNHDA and CDR2 as SQIVND, both from the germline V gene (reference sequence). From the cysteine up to the phenylalanine, the CDR3 has a length of 16 residues. The entry retains the CDR3 DNA only, 48 bases that are in frame from base 1. Between the V and J ends, shortened by 6 bases and 4 bases respectively, the junction contains 19 bases. Participants in the prospective study were enrolled through a virtual design, were aged roughly 18 to 90 years, and lived in roughly 26 United States geographic areas. To assign participants to cohorts, the prospective study relied on clinical history that participants themselves reported in a screening survey and a study questionnaire. In the prospective study, whole blood, serum and a nasopharyngeal or oropharyngeal swab were collected from each participant by mobile phlebotomists. Additional blood draws and questionnaires over an approximately two-month period could optionally be provided by prospective study participants. Before DNA extraction, prospective study blood samples were shipped either frozen or at room temperature.

TCRbeta CDR3 regions were amplified from genomic DNA using the immunoSEQ Assay, a bias-controlled multiplex PCR. The authors' pipeline ran thus. The number of nucleated cells in each sample was estimated from the amplification of reference gene primers within the assay. Sequence reads were collapsed and filtered to measure the absolute abundance of every unique TCRbeta CDR3 rearrangement. For each sample, productive Simpson clonality was calculated as the square root of Simpson's diversity index across productive rearrangements. TCRdb carries this immuneACCESS record with in-frame sequences only. Its versions omit some clonotypes, under half of them owing to an unresolved V gene in the studies checked, with the rest unexplained. V and J calls and clone size come straight from that table; D and trimming were deduced from the DNA. In this sample the table shows 300,000 to 350,000 clones, around 87% of which occur a single time. The ten largest clones add up to around 4.5% of the sample.

This sample was included in a study of blood T cell repertoires in COVID-19 (dated by TCRdb to 2019 to 2021). Study-level background: Collaborator samples came from the United States, Italy and Spain and covered acute and convalescent phases of COVID-19. The prospective study material was composed of cDNA or gDNA derived from T cells, B-cell-depleted T cells, or PBMCs. The dataset comprised deeply sampled blood TCRbeta repertoires from subjects exposed to, actively infected with, or recovered from COVID-19. The repertoires were released in a freely available public database intended as a resource for research on the immune response to SARS-CoV-2. The samples were drawn from the first 160 participants of the ongoing ImmuneRACE study and from 1,200 or so subjects provided by 6 global collaborators. A de-identified subject ID, COVID-19 status, age in years and sex were almost always included in the sample metadata. Where available, HLA class I and class II types were taken from metadata supplied by the sample provider and were not determined by assay-based typing. What the study reported, not specific to this receptor: The amount of clinical and demographic metadata varied by source and participant and was provided uncurated.

The chain is assembled from TRBV19 and TRBJ1-5; the D gene lacks a confident call. The TCR originated in a woman younger than 35 with acute COVID-19. The material sequenced was PBMCs or T cells enriched from blood (not recorded which). The CDR3 region: CASSRRLAGLNQPQHF. The base sequence is TGTGCCAGTAGCCGAAGGCTTGCGGGCTTGAATCAGCCCCAGCATTTT.